The rows below give T cell receptor beta chains drawn from one sample of a study of cytomegalovirus exposure and HLA in healthy donors. Generated by immunoSEQ multiplex PCR, the TCRdb table keeps only in-frame clones and is missing some. The table has 150,000 to 250,000 clones, 65% to 85% seen once. Material for sequencing was PBMCs. These receptors all come from a boy under 10 years old in good health and CMV-seronegative. Both conserved end residues are part of each CDR3. The D gene is left open where the match is weak. Only part of the rows carry a size: once, few, many, or a class if the clone is expanded.

>TRBD1|.|TRBJ1-1|TRBV6-1
CASSEFIGQALEAFF
TGTGCCAGCAGTGAGTTTATTGGACAGGCCCTTGAAGCTTTCTTT
>.|.|TRBJ2-1|TRBV13
CASSLGSNEQFF
TGTGCCAGCAGCTTAGGGAGCAATGAGCAGTTCTTC
>TRBD1|.|TRBJ1-2|TRBV5-5
CASSSGTGPGYTF
TGTGCCAGCAGCTCGGGGACAGGGCCTGGCTACACCTTC
>.|.|TRBJ2-7|TRBV5-5
CASSLGGPGEQYF
TGTGCCAGCAGCTTGGGGGGCCCTGGGGAGCAGTACTTC
>.|.|TRBJ2-7|TRBV7-8
CASSLGGGVTSGEQYF
TGTGCCAGCAGCTTAGGTGGCGGGGTCACGTCGGGCGAGCAGTACTTC
>TRBD2|.|TRBJ2-1|TRBV9
CASSPDWGGGISYNEQFF
TGTGCCAGCAGCCCCGACTGGGGCGGGGGGATCTCCTACAATGAGCAGTTCTTC
>.|.|TRBJ2-5|TRBV7-2
CASSFGGETQYF
TGTGCCAGCAGCTTTGGCGGGGAGACCCAGTACTTC
>.|.|TRBJ1-2|TRBV4-1
CASSQIWAAREDGYTF
TGCGCCAGCAGCCAAATCTGGGCAGCCCGGGAGGATGGCTACACCTTC
>TRBD1|.|TRBJ1-1|TRBV29-1
CSFRQGASTEAFF
TGCAGCTTCAGACAGGGGGCTTCCACTGAAGCTTTCTTT
>.|.|TRBJ2-3|TRBV5-6
CASSFSGSTDTQYF
TGTGCCAGCAGCTTCAGCGGTTCCACAGATACGCAGTATTTT
>.|once|TRBJ1-2|TRBV5-4
CASSLEDRSDYGYTF
TGTGCCAGCAGCTTGGAGGACAGAAGTGACTATGGCTACACCTTC
>.|.|TRBJ2-3|TRBV9
CASSKEVAADWDTQYF
TGTGCCAGCAGCAAGGAGGTAGCGGCCGATTGGGATACGCAGTATTTT
>TRBD2|.|TRBJ2-3|TRBV5-1
CASSLGTSGGDDTQYF
TGCGCCAGCAGCCTTGGGACTAGCGGGGGGGACGATACGCAGTATTTT
>.|.|TRBJ1-4|TRBV30
CAWNPPRGRELLREKLFF
TGTGCCTGGAACCCCCCGCGGGGAAGAGAGCTTTTAAGAGAAAAACTGTTTTTT
>TRBD1|.|TRBJ2-1|TRBV5-1
CASSLGGQSSYNEQFF
TGCGCCAGCAGCTTGGGGGGACAGAGCTCCTACAATGAGCAGTTCTTC
>.|.|TRBJ2-2|TRBV27
CASSSQMAGSGELFF
TGTGCCAGCAGTTCACAAATGGCAGGATCCGGGGAGCTGTTTTTT
>.|.|TRBJ1-2|TRBV9
CASSVAPVPGYGYTF
TGTGCCAGCAGCGTAGCACCCGTCCCCGGCTATGGCTACACCTTC
>.|.|TRBJ2-7|TRBV21-1
CASSTPGQGNAYEQYF
TGTGCCAGCAGTACACCGGGACAGGGTAATGCCTACGAGCAGTACTTC
>.|.|TRBJ1-2|TRBV6-6
CAVRSGGYTF
TGTGCCGTAAGATCAGGGGGCTACACCTTC
>.|.|TRBJ1-1|TRBV5-5
CASSLRTAMNTEAFF
TGTGCCAGCAGCTTAAGGACAGCTATGAACACTGAAGCTTTCTTT